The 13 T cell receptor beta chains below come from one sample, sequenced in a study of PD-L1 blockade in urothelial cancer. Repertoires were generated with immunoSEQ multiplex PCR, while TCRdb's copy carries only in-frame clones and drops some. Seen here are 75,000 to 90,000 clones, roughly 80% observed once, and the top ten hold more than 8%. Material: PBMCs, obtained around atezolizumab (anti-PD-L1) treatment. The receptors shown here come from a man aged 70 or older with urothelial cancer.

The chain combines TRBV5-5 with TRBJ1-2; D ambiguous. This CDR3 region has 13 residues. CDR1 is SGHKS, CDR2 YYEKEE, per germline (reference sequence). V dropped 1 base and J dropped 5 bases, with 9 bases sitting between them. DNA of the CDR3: TGTGCCAGCAGCTTGCCAGGAAGATATGGCTACACCTTC. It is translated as CASSLPGRYGYTF.

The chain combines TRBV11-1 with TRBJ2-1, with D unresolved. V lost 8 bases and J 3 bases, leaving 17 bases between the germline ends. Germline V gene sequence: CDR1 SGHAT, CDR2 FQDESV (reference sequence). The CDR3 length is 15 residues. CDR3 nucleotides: TGTGCCAGCGGCCACCTGGGCAACCTCTACAATGAGCAGTTCTTC. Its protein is CASGHLGNLYNEQFF.

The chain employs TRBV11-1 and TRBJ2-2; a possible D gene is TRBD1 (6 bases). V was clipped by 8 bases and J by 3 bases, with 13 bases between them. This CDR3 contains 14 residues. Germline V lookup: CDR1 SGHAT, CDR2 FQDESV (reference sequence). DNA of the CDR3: TGTGCCAGCCCGGGAACAGGGCACACCGGGGAGCTGTTTTTT. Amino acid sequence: CASPGTGHTGELFF.

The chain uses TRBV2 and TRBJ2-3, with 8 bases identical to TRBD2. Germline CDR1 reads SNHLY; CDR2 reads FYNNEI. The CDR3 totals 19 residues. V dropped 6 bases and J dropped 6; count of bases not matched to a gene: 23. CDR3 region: CASRRGSGLVVERRDTQYF. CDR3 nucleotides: TGTGCCAGCAGGAGGGGGTCGGGACTAGTCGTCGAGAGGCGGGATACGCAGTATTTT.

As DNA, the CDR3 is TGTGCCAGCAGCGTAGCCCCCACAACCAGGGGGTCACCCCTCCACTTT. Its translation is CASSVAPTTRGSPLHF. J is TRBJ1-6 and V is TRBV9; 7 nucleotides align to TRBD1. This CDR3 has 16 residues. Germline V gene sequence: CDR1 SGDLS, CDR2 YYNGEE. The junction had 10 bases not matched to a gene; V was cut back by 0 bases and J by 10 bases.

Here the CDR3 reads CASSQAIGLAGGPGEQFF. In nucleotides, the CDR3 is TGTGCCAGCAGCCAAGCGATAGGACTAGCGGGAGGGCCCGGTGAGCAGTTCTTC. This rearrangement joins TRBV14 to TRBJ2-1; 15 positions agree with TRBD2. J was trimmed by 9 bases and V by 1 base; bases with no gene match: 10. The CDR3 spans 18 residues. Germline loops: CDR1 SGHDN, CDR2 FVKESK.

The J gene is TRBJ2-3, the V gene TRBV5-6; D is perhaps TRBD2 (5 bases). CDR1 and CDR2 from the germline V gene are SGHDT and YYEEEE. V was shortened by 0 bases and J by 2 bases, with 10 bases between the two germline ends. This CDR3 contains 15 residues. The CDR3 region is CASSLDRGNTDTQYF. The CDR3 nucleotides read TGTGCCAGCAGCTTGGACCGGGGTAACACAGATACGCAGTATTTT.

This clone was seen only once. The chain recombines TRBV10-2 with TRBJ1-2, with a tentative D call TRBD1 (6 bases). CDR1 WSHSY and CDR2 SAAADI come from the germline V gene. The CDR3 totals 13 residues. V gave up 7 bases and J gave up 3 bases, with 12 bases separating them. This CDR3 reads CASTPAGDYGYTF. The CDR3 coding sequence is TGCGCCAGCACCCCAGCAGGGGACTATGGCTACACCTTC.

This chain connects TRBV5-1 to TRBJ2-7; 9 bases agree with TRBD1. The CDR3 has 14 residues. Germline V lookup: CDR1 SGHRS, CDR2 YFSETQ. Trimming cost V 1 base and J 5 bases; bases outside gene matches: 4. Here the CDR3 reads CASSLSGQGDEQYF. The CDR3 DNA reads TGCGCCAGCAGCTTGTCGGGACAGGGCGACGAGCAGTACTTC.

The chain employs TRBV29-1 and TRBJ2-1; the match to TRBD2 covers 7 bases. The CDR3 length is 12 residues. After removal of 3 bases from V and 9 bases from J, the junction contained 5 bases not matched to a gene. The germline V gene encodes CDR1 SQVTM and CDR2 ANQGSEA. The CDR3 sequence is CSVDNGGGEQFF. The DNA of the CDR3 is TGCAGCGTTGATAACGGCGGGGGTGAGCAGTTCTTC.

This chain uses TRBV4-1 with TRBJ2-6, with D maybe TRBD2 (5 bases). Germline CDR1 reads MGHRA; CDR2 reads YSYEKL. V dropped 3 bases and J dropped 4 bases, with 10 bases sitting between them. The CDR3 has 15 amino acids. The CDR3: CASSQGSGGANVLTF. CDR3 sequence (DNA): TGCGCCAGCAGCCAGGGTTCGGGAGGGGCCAACGTCCTGACTTTC.

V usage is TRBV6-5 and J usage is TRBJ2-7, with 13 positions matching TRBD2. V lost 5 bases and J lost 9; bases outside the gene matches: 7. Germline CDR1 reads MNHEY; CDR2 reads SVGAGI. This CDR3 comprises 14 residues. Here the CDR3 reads CASSPTSGRGGQYF. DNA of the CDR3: TGTGCCAGCAGTCCAACTAGCGGGAGGGGGGGGCAGTACTTC.

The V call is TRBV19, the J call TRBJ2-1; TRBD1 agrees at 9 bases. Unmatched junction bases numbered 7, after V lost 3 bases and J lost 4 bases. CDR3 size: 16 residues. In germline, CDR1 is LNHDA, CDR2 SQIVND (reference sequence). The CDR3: CASSIWGTGPYNEQFF. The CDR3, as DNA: TGTGCCAGTAGTATTTGGGGGACAGGGCCGTACAATGAGCAGTTCTTC.